A selection of T cell receptor beta chains follows, all from one sample in a study of blood T cell repertoires in COVID-19. Generated by immunoSEQ multiplex PCR, the TCRdb table keeps only in-frame clones and is missing some. This sample has 65,000 to 80,000 clones, with around 86% found just once. Specimen: peripheral blood. These TCRs come from a human donor in a cohort sampled during active COVID-19. The CDR3 runs from the conserved cysteine through the conserved F or W. The order of the fields is D gene, clone size, J gene, V gene, CDR3 protein, CDR3 DNA. A D gene is named only where the DNA matches it firmly. Expanded clones are given a class, and other clones once, few, many or no size at all.

D gene: TRBD1; clone size: many; J gene: TRBJ2-5; V gene: TRBV5-4; CDR3 protein: CASSMDREETQYF; CDR3 DNA: TGTGCCAGCAGCATGGACAGGGAGGAGACCCAGTACTTC
D gene: NA; clone size: NA; J gene: TRBJ2-2; V gene: TRBV21-1; CDR3 protein: CASTVEAGSGTGELFF; CDR3 DNA: TGTGCCAGCACCGTTGAGGCAGGGTCTGGGACCGGGGAGCTGTTTTTT
D gene: NA; clone size: once; J gene: TRBJ1-3; V gene: TRBV30; CDR3 protein: CAWSDTYSGNTIYF; CDR3 DNA: TGTGCCTGGAGCGACACCTACTCTGGAAACACCATATATTTT
D gene: TRBD1; clone size: NA; J gene: TRBJ2-7; V gene: TRBV28; CDR3 protein: CASSLLGTGGIGEQYF; CDR3 DNA: TGTGCCAGCAGTTTATTAGGGACAGGGGGGATTGGCGAGCAGTACTTC
D gene: NA; clone size: few; J gene: TRBJ2-5; V gene: TRBV5-4; CDR3 protein: CASSLGGGGRETQYF; CDR3 DNA: TGTGCCAGCAGCTTGGGAGGGGGGGGCCGGGAGACCCAGTACTTC
D gene: TRBD1; clone size: NA; J gene: TRBJ1-5; V gene: TRBV6-5; CDR3 protein: CASSLGGGQPQHF; CDR3 DNA: TGTGCCAGCAGTTTAGGGGGCGGACAGCCCCAGCATTTT
D gene: TRBD1; clone size: NA; J gene: TRBJ2-2; V gene: TRBV3-1/TRBV3-2; CDR3 protein: CASSQDTGAGELFF; CDR3 DNA: TGTGCCAGCAGCCAGGATACAGGGGCCGGGGAGCTGTTTTTT
D gene: NA; clone size: NA; J gene: TRBJ1-2; V gene: TRBV30; CDR3 protein: CAWSPWRDRGYTF; CDR3 DNA: TGTGCCTGGAGCCCGTGGAGGGACCGAGGCTACACCTTC
D gene: TRBD1; clone size: NA; J gene: TRBJ1-2; V gene: TRBV4-1; CDR3 protein: CASSQVTGDRSNYGYTF; CDR3 DNA: TGCGCCAGCAGCCAAGTGACAGGGGACAGGTCTAACTATGGCTACACCTTC
D gene: TRBD1; clone size: once; J gene: TRBJ1-3; V gene: TRBV5-1; CDR3 protein: CASSTGTGISGNTIYF; CDR3 DNA: TGCGCCAGCAGCACCGGGACAGGGATATCTGGAAACACCATATATTTT
D gene: NA; clone size: NA; J gene: TRBJ1-1; V gene: TRBV2; CDR3 protein: CASRRQFNTEAFF; CDR3 DNA: TGTGCCAGCAGGCGACAGTTCAACACTGAAGCTTTCTTT
D gene: NA; clone size: NA; J gene: TRBJ2-1; V gene: TRBV12-3/TRBV12-4; CDR3 protein: CASTRDSHNEQFF; CDR3 DNA: TGTGCCAGCACTCGGGACTCCCACAATGAGCAGTTCTTC
D gene: TRBD1; clone size: NA; J gene: TRBJ1-5; V gene: TRBV18; CDR3 protein: CASSPNGQGAAQPQHF; CDR3 DNA: TGTGCCAGCTCACCAAATGGACAGGGGGCGGCTCAGCCCCAGCATTTT
D gene: TRBD2; clone size: NA; J gene: TRBJ2-2; V gene: TRBV7-3; CDR3 protein: CASSSTGAGGPFPGELFF; CDR3 DNA: TGTGCCAGCAGCTCCACCGGAGCGGGGGGGCCGTTTCCCGGGGAGCTGTTTTTT
D gene: TRBD1; clone size: NA; J gene: TRBJ2-1; V gene: TRBV5-1; CDR3 protein: CASSFTGTGTSGSYNEQFF; CDR3 DNA: TGCGCCAGCAGCTTTACCGGGACAGGGACAAGTGGATCCTACAATGAGCAGTTCTTC
D gene: TRBD1; clone size: NA; J gene: TRBJ2-7; V gene: TRBV5-1; CDR3 protein: CASSITGTGFYEQYF; CDR3 DNA: TGCGCCAGCAGCATAACCGGGACAGGATTCTACGAGCAGTACTTC
D gene: TRBD1; clone size: NA; J gene: TRBJ1-1; V gene: TRBV9; CDR3 protein: CASSEMGQGLGDTEAFF; CDR3 DNA: TGTGCCAGCAGCGAGATGGGACAGGGCCTAGGAGACACTGAAGCTTTCTTT
D gene: NA; clone size: NA; J gene: TRBJ2-3; V gene: TRBV9; CDR3 protein: CASSVGRRGGGARDTQYF; CDR3 DNA: TGTGCCAGCAGCGTAGGGAGGAGAGGTGGCGGCGCCCGCGATACGCAGTATTTT
D gene: TRBD1; clone size: NA; J gene: TRBJ2-2; V gene: TRBV28; CDR3 protein: CASSLQGAGGELFF; CDR3 DNA: TGTGCCAGCAGTTTACAGGGGGCAGGCGGGGAGCTGTTTTTT
D gene: NA; clone size: once; J gene: TRBJ1-2; V gene: TRBV28; CDR3 protein: CASSLSGVGGYTF; CDR3 DNA: TGTGCCAGCAGTTTGTCAGGGGTAGGCGGCTACACCTTC